The clone carrying this T cell receptor (beta chain) ranks as medium-sized. Responders labeled with CFSE (about 200,000) were plated with about 200,000 irradiated, violet-dye-labeled stimulators. The sample originates from a study of graft-versus-host responses after intestinal transplantation. Study overall: Uniformly, recipients were administered anti-thymocyte globulin induction with subsequent tacrolimus and steroids for approximately 3 years.

Broader study findings: Allografts of one patient group, those with graft-donor T cell macrochimerism, had high graft-versus-host to host-versus-graft clonal ratios. Some GvH clones appeared in ileal mucosa or blood before recipient bone marrow.

Repertoires were generated with immunoSEQ multiplex PCR, while TCRdb's copy carries only in-frame clones and drops some. The sample has several thousand clones; about a fifth are singletons. This CDR3 comprises 16 residues. V gave up 1 base and J gave up 1 base; unmatched junction bases: 3. Germline V gene lookup returns CDR1 SGHTA and CDR2 FQGNSA. This receptor was taken from a human patient who was an organ donor for intestinal transplantation. The chain employs TRBV7-2 and TRBJ2-2; TRBD2 agrees at 7 bases. Sequencing was performed on alloreactive CD4+ T cells from a mixed lymphocyte reaction culture, taken before transplantation. Noted subset: CFSE-low proliferating T cells sorted from roughly 6-day pre-transplant mixed lymphocyte reaction (GvH or HvG direction). CDR3 in amino acids: CASSLVGTKNTGELFF. CDR3 sequence (DNA): TGTGCCAGCAGCTTAGTGGGGACTAAGAACACCGGGGAGCTGTTTTTT.